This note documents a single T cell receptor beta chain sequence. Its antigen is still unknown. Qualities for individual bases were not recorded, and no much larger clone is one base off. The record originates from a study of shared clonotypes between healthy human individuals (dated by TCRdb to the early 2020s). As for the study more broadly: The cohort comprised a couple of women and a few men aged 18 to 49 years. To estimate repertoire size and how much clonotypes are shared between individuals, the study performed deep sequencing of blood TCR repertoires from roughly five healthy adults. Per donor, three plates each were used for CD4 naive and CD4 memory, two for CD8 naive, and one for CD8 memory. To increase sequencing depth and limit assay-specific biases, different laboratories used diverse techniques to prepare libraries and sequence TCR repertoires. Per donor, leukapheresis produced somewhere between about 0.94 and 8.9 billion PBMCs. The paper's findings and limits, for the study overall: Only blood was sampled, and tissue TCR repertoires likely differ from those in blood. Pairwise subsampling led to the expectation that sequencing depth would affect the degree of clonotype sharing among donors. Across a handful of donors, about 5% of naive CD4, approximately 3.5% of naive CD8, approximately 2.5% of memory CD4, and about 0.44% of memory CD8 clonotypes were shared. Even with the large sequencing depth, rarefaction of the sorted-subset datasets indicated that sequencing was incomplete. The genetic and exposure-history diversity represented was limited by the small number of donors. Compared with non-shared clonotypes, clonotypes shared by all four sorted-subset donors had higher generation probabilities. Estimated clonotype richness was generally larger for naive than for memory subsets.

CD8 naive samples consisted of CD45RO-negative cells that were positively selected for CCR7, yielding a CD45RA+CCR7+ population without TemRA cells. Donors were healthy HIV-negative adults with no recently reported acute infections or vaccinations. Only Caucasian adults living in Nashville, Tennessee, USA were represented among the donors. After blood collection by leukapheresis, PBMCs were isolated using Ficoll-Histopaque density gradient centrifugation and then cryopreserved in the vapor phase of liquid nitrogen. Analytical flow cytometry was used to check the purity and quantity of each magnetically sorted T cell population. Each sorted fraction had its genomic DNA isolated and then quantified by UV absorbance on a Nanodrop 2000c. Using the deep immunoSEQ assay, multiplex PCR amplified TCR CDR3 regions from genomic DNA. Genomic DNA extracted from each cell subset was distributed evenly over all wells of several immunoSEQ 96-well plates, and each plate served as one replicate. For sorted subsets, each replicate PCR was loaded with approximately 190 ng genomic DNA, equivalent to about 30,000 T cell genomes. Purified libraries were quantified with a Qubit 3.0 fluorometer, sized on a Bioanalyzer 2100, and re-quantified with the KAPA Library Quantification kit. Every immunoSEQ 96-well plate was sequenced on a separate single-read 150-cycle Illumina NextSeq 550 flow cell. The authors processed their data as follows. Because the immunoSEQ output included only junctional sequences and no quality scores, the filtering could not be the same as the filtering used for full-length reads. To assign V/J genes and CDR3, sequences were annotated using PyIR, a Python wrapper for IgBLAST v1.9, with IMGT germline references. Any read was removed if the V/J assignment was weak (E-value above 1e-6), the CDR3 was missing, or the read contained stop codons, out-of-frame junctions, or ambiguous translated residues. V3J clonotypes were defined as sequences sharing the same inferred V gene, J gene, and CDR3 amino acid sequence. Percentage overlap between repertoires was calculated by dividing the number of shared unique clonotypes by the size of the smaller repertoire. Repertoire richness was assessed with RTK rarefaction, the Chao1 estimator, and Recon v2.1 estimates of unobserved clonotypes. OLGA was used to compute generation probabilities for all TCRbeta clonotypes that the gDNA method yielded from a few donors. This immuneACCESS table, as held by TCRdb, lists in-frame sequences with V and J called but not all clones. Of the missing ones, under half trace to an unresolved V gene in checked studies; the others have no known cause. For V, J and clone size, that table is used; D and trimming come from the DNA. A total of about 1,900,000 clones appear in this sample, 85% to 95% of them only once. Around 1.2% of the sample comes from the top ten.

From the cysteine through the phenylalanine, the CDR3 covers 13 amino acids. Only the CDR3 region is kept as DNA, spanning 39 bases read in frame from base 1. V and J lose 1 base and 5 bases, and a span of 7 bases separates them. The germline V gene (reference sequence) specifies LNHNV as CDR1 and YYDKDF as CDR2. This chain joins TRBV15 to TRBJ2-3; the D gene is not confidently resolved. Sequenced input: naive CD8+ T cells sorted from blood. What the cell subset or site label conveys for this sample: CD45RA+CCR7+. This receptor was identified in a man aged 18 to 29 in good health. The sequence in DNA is TGTGCCACCAGCAGAGGATGGGAAGATACGCAGTATTTT. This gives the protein CATSRGWEDTQYF.